This TCR beta chain was sequenced for a study of blood T cell repertoires in COVID-19. Study-wide background: Samples representing acute and convalescent COVID-19 were sourced from the United States, Italy and Spain. PBMCs, B-cell-depleted T cells, or T cells were the source of the cDNA or gDNA that made up the material.

V lost 3 bases to trimming and J lost 6 bases; unmatched junction nucleotides: 11. Germline loops: CDR1 LGHDT, CDR2 YNNKEL (reference sequence). The CDR3 contains 15 residues. In the study's own analysis: Estimates of nucleated cell counts were drawn from the amplification of reference gene primers. Sequencing used immunoSEQ multiplex PCR; TCRdb keeps in-frame clones, though not all of them. V and J calls and clone size are copied from that table; D and trimming were computed from the DNA. The table includes fewer than 90,000 clones, roughly 96% detected once. The chain employs TRBV3-1 (or the pseudogene TRBV3-2) and TRBJ2-7; the match to TRBD2 covers 7 bases. This clonotype originated in a human donor with active COVID-19. The donor label of this sample is uncertain. Sequences were obtained from peripheral blood. The DNA for the CDR3 is TGTGCCAGCAGCCAGTCCGGGACTACCTCTTCCGAGCAGTACTTC. The encoded protein is CASSQSGTTSSEQYF.